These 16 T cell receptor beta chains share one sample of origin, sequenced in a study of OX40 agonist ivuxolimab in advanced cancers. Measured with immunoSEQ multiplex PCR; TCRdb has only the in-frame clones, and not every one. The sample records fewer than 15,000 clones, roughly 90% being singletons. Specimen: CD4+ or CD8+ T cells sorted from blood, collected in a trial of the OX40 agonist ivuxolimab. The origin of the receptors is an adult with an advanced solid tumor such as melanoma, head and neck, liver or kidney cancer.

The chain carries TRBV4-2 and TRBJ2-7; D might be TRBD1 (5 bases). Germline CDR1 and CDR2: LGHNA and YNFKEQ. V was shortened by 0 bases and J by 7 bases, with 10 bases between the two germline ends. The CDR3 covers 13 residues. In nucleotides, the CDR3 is TGTGCCAGCAGCCAAGATCGACAGAGGGAGCAGTACTTC. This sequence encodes CASSQDRQREQYF.

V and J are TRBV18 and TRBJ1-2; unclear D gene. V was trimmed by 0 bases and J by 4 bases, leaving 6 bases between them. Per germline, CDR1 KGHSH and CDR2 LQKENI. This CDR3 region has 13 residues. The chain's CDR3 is CASSPPGTYGYTF. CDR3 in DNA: TGTGCCAGCTCACCACCGGGCACCTATGGCTACACCTTC. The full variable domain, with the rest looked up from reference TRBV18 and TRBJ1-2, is NAGVMQNPRHLVRRRGQEARLRCSPMKGHSHVYWYRQLPEEGLKFMVYLQKENIIDESGMPKERFSAEFPKEGPSILRIQQVVRGDSAAYFCASSPPGTYGYTFGSGTRLTVV.

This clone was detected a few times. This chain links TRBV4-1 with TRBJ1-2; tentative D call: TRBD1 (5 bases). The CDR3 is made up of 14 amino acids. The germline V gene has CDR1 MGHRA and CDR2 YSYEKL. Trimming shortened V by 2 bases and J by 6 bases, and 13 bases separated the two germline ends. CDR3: CASSQLIRDDGYTF. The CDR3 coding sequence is TGCGCCAGCAGCCAATTAATCAGGGATGATGGCTACACCTTC.

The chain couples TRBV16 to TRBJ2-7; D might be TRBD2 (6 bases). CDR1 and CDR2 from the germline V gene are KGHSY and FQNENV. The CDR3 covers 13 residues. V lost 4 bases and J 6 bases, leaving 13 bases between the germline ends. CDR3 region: CASSLVEGPEQYF. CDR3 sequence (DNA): TGTGCCAGCAGCCTGGTGGAGGGCCCCGAGCAGTACTTC.

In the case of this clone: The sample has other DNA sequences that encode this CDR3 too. The CDR3 here is CASFREVDEKLFF. The DNA of the CDR3 is TGTGCCAGTTTCAGGGAAGTGGATGAAAAACTGTTTTTT. V and J are TRBV6-6 and TRBJ1-4; TRBD1 is a possible D gene (5 bases). The CDR3 totals 13 residues. The V gene's germline CDR1 is MNHNY and CDR2 SVGAGI (reference sequence). The ends were cut back, 9 bases at V and 6 bases at J, with 14 bases in the middle.

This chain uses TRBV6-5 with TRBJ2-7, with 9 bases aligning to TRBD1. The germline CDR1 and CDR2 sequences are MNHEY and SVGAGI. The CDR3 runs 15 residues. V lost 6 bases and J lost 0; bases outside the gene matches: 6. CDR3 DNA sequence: TGTGCCAGCAGCCCCGGGACAGGGATCTCCTACGAGCAGTACTTC. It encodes CASSPGTGISYEQYF.

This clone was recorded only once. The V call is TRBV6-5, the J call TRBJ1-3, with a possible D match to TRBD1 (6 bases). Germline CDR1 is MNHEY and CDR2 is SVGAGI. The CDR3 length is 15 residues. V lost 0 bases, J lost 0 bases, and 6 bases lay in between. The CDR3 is CASSYSTGSGNTIYF. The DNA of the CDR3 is TGTGCCAGCAGTTACTCGACAGGCTCTGGAAACACCATATATTTT.

CDR3 bases: TGTGCCACCAGAACTAGCGGGGGGCCCGGGGATGAGCAGTTCTTC. Its protein is CATRTSGGPGDEQFF. The chain recombines TRBV15 with TRBJ2-1, with 12 nucleotides matching TRBD2. With 6 bases clipped from V and 8 bases from J, the junction kept 8 bases outside the gene matches. Germline V gene lookup returns CDR1 LNHNV and CDR2 YYDKDF (reference sequence). The CDR3 spans 15 residues.

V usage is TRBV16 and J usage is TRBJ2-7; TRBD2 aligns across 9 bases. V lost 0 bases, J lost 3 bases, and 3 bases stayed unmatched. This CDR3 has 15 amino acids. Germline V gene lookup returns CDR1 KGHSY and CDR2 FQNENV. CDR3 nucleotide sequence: TGTGCCAGCAGCCAATCGCCTAGCGGGAACTACGAGCAGTACTTC. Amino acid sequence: CASSQSPSGNYEQYF. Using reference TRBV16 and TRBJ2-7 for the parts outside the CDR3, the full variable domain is GEEVAQTPKHLVRGEGQKAKLYCAPIKGHSYVFWYQQVLKNEFKFLISFQNENVFDETGMPKERFSAKCLPNSPCSLEIQATKLEDSAVYFCASSQSPSGNYEQYFGPGTRLTVT.

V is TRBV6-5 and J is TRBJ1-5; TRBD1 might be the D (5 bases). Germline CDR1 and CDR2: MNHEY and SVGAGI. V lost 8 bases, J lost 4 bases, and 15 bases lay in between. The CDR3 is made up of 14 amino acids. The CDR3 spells CASRWSGGNQPQHF. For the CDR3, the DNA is TGTGCCAGCCGATGGTCGGGGGGTAATCAGCCCCAGCATTTT.

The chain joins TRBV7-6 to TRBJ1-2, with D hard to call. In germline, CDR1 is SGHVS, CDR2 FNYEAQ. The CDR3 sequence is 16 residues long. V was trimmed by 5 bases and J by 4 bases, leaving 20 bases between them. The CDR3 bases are TGTGCCAGCAGCGAAGAGATGGAGGGCTTTCCCTATGGCTACACCTTC. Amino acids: CASSEEMEGFPYGYTF.

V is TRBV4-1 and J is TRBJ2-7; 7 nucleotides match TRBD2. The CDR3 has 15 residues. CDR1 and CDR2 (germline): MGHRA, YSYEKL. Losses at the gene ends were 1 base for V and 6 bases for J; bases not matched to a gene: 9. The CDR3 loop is CASSQVMTGGIEQYF. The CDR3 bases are TGCGCCAGCAGCCAAGTTATGACGGGAGGAATCGAGCAGTACTTC.

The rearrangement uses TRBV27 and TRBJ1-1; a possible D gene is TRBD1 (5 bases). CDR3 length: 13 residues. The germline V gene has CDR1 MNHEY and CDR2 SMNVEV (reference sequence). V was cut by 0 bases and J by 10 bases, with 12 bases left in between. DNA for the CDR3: TGTGCCAGCAGTTTATCGGGGGGAGTAGTAGCTTTCTTT. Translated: CASSLSGGVVAFF.

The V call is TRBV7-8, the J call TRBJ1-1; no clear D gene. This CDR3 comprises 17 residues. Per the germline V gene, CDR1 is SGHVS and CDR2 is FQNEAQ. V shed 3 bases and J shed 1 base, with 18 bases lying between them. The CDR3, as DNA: TGTGCCAGCAGCTTGGGAGGTGCCGTGGTGGGGAACACTGAAGCTTTCTTT. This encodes CASSLGGAVVGNTEAFF.

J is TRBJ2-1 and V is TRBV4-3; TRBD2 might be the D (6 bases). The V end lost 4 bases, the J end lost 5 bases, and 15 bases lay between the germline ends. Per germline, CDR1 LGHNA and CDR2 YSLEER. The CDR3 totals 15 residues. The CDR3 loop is CASSPWTGADNEQFF. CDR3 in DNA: TGCGCCAGCAGCCCTTGGACGGGAGCGGACAATGAGCAGTTCTTC.

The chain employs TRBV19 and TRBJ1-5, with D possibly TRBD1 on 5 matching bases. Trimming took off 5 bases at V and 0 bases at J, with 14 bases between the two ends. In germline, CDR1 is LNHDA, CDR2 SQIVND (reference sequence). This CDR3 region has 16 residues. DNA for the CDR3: TGTGCCAGTAGTCCCACGGGACTGAATAGCAATCAGCCCCAGCATTTT. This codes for CASSPTGLNSNQPQHF.